This TCR beta chain was retrieved from a study of shared clonotypes between healthy human individuals. Profiling relied on immunoSEQ multiplex PCR, and the TCRdb table lists in-frame clones only, not all of them. The table has roughly 2.4 million clones, more than 90% seen once. Germline V gene sequence: CDR1 SEHNR, CDR2 FQNEAQ (reference sequence). CDR3 length equals 14 residues. V was cut by 3 bases and J by 4 bases, with 11 bases left in between. The receptor comes from a man aged 18 to 30 in good health. What was sequenced was naive CD4+ T cells sorted from blood. Regarding subset: CD45RA+ positively selected. V and J are TRBV7-9 and TRBJ2-3; possible D gene TRBD2, 6 bases. This CDR3 reads CASSFGGIPDTQYF. Here the CDR3 DNA reads TGTGCCAGCAGCTTTGGGGGGATCCCAGATACGCAGTATTTT.